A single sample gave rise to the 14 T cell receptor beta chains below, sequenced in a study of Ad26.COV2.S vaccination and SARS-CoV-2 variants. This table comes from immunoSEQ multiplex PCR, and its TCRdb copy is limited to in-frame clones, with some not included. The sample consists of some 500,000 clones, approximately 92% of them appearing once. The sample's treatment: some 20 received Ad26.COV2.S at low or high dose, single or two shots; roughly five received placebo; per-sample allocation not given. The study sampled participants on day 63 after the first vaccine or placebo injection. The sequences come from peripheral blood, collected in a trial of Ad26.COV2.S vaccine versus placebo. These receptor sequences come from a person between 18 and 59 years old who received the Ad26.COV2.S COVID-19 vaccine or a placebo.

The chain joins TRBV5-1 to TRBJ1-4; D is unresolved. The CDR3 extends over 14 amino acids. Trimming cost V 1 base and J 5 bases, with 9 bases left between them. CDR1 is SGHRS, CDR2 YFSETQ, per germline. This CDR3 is CASSLTAGNEKLFF. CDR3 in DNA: TGCGCCAGCAGCTTGACAGCGGGGAATGAAAAACTGTTTTTT.

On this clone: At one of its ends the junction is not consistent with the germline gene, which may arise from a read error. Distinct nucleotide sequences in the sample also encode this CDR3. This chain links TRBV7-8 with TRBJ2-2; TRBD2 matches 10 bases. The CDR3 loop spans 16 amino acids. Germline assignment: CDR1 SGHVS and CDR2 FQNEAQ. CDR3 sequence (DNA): TGTGCCAGCAGCTTAGTTATAGCGGGAGGAACCGGGGAGCTATTTTTT. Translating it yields CASSLVIAGGTGELFF. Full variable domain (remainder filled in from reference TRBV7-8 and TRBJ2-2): GAGVSQSPRYKVAKRGQDVALRCDPISGHVSLFWYQQALGQGPEFLTYFQNEAQLDKSGLPSDRFFAERPEGSVSTLKIQRTQQEDSAVYLCASSLVIAGGTGELFFGEGSRLTVL.

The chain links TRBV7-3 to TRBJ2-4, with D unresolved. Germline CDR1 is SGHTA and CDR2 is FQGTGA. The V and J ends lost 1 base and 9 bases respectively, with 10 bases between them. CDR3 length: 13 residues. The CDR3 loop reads CASSLNPSSIQYF. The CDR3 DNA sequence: TGTGCCAGCAGCTTAAACCCGAGTAGCATTCAGTACTTC.

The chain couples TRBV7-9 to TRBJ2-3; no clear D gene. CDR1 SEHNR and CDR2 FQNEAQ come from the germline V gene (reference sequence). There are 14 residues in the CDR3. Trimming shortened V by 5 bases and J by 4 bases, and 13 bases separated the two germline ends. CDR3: CASSTRYGADTQYF. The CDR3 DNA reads TGTGCCAGCAGCACCCGATACGGCGCAGATACGCAGTATTTT.

CDR3 nucleotide sequence: TGTGCCAGCAGCATCACAGGGGGCTCAGGAAACACCATATATTTT. This encodes CASSITGGSGNTIYF. The chain carries TRBV6-5 and TRBJ1-3, with 9 positions matching TRBD1. CDR3 length: 15 amino acids. Trimming removed 6 bases from V and 4 bases from J; junction bases left unmatched: 7. The germline gives CDR1 MNHEY, CDR2 SVGAGI.

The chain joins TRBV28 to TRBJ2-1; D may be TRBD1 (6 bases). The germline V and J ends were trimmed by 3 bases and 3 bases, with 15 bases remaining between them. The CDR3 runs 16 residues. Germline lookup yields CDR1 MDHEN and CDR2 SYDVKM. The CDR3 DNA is TGTGCCAGCAGTTTCGGGACACCTGGGGGCTACAATGAGCAGTTCTTC. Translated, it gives CASSFGTPGGYNEQFF.

The CDR3 reads CASSLSVGRNIQYF. The DNA for the CDR3 is TGTGCCAGCAGCTTATCCGTGGGTAGGAACATTCAGTACTTC. V usage is TRBV7-2 and J usage is TRBJ2-4; D is unclear. Germline V gene lookup returns CDR1 SGHTA and CDR2 FQGNSA. This CDR3 is built from 14 residues. V lost 2 bases to trimming and J lost 7 bases, with 12 bases between them.

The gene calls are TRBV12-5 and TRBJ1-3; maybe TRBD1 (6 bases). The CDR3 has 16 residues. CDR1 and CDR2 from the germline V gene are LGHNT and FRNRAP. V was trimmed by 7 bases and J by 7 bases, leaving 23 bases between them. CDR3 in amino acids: CASAMASGARGNTIYF. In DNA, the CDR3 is TGTGCTAGTGCTATGGCGTCGGGGGCGCGTGGGAACACCATATATTTT. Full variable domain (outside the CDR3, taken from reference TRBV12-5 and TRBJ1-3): DARVTQTPRHKVTEMGQEVTMRCQPILGHNTVFWYRQTMMQGLELLAYFRNRAPLDDSGMPKDRFSAEMPDATLATLKIQPSEPRDSAVYFCASAMASGARGNTIYFGEGSWLTVV.

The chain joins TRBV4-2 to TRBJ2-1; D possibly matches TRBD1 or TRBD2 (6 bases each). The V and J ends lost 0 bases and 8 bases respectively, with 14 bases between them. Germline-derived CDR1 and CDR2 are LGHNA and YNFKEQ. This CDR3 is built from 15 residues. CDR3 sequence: CASSQEIGGLHEQFF. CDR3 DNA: TGTGCCAGCAGCCAAGAAATAGGGGGGTTGCATGAGCAGTTCTTC.

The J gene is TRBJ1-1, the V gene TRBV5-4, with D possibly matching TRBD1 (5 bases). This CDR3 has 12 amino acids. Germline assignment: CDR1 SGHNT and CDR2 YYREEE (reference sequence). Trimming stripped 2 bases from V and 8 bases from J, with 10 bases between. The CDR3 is CASSFNGGEAFF. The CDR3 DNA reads TGTGCCAGCAGCTTTAATGGGGGGGAAGCTTTCTTT.

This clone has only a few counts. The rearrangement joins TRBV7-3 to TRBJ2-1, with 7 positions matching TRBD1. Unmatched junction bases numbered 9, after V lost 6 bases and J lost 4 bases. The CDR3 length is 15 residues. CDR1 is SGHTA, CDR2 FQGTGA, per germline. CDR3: CASRITGTDYNEQFF. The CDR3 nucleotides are TGTGCCAGCAGGATAACCGGGACAGATTACAATGAGCAGTTCTTC.

The CDR3 nucleotides are TGTGCCAGCAGTCGAGATAGCTCCTATAATTCACCCCTCCACTTT. Protein sequence: CASSRDSSYNSPLHF. V usage is TRBV7-8 and J usage is TRBJ1-6; D remains unclear. Deletions cut 6 bases from V and 0 bases from J, with 9 bases between. Germline V gene sequence: CDR1 SGHVS, CDR2 FQNEAQ. This CDR3 has 15 residues.

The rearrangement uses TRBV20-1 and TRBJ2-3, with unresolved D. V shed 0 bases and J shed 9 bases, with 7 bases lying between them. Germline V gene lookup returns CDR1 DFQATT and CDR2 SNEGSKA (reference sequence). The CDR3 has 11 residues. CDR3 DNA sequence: TGCAGTGCTAGAGATTGGAAAACGCAGTATTTT. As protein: CSARDWKTQYF.

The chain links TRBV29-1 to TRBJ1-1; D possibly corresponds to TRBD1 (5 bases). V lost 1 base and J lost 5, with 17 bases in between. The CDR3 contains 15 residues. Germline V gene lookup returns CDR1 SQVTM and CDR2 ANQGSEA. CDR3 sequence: CSVEVRGGMVTEAFF. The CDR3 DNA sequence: TGCAGCGTTGAAGTGCGGGGGGGGATGGTTACTGAAGCTTTCTTT. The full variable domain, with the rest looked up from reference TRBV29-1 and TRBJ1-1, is SAVISQKPSRDICQRGTSLTIQCQVDSQVTMMFWYRQQPGQSLTLIATANQGSEATYESGFVIDKFPISRPNLTFSTLTVSNMSPEDSSIYLCSVEVRGGMVTEAFFGQGTRLTVV.